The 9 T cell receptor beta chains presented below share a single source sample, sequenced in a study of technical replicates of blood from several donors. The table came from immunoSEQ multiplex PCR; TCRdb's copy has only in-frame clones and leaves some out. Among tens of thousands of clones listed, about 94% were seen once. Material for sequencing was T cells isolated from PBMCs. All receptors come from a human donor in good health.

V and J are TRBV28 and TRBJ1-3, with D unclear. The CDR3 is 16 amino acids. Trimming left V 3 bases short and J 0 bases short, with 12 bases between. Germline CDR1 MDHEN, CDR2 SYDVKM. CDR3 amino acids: CASSFPVVGSGNTIYF. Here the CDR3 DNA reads TGTGCCAGCAGTTTCCCCGTGGTCGGCTCTGGAAACACCATATATTTT.

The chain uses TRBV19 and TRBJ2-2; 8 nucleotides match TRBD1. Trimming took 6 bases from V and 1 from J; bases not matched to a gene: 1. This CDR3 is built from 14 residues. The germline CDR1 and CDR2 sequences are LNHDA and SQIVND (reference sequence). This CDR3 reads CASRGTGNTGELFF. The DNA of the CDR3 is TGTGCCAGTAGAGGGACAGGGAACACCGGGGAGCTGTTTTTT.

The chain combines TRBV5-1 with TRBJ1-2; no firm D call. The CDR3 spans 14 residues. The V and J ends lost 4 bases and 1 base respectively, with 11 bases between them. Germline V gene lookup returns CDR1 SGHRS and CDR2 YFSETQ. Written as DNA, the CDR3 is TGCGCCAGCAGCCCTGGTGAGGGTAACTATGGCTACACCTTC. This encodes CASSPGEGNYGYTF.

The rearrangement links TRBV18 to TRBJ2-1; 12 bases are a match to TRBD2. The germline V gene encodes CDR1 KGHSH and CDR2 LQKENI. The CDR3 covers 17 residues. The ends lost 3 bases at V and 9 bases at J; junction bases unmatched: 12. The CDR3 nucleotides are TGTGCCAGCTCACCCATTGCGACTAGCGGGAGAGGCGGTGAGCAGTTCTTC. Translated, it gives CASSPIATSGRGGEQFF.

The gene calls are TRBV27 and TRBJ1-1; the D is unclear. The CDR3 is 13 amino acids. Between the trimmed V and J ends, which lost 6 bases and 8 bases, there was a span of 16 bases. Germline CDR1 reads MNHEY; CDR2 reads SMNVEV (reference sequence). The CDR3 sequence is CASSLNQALEAFF. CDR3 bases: TGTGCCAGCAGCCTGAATCAAGCGCTCGAAGCTTTCTTT.

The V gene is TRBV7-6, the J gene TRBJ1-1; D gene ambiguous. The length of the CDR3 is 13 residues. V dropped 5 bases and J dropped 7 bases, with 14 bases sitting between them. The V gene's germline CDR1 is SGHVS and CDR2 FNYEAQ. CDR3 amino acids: CASSRTDGFEAFF. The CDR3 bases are TGTGCCAGCAGCCGAACAGATGGTTTTGAAGCTTTCTTT.

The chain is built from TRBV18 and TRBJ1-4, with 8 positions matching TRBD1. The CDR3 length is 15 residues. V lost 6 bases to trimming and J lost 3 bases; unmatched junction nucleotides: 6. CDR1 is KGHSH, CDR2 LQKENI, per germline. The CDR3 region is CASSPNRGANEKLFF. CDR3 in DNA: TGTGCCAGCTCCCCCAACAGGGGGGCTAATGAAAAACTGTTTTTT.

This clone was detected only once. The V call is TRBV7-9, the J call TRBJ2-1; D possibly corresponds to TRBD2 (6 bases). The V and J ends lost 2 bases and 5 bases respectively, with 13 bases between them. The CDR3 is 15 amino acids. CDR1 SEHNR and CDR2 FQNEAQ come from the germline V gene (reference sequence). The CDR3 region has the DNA TGTGCCAGCAGCTTATCGGGGACTGCGCACAATGAGCAGTTCTTC. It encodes CASSLSGTAHNEQFF.

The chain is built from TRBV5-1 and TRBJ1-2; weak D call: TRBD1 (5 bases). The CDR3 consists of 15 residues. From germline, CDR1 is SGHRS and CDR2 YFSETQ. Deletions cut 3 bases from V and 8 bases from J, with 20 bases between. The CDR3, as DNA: TGCGCCAGCAGCTCGGCCCGGGGGAGTGTAGAGGGCTACACCTTC. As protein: CASSSARGSVEGYTF.